These T cell receptor beta chains were read from a single sample in a study of cytomegalovirus exposure and HLA in healthy donors. Clones were read by immunoSEQ multiplex PCR, and TCRdb kept only the in-frame ones, dropping some. The sample carries 130,000 to 150,000 clones, about 74% recorded once. Sequencing was carried out using PBMCs. The receptors were sampled from a woman between 45 and 60 years old in good health and CMV-seronegative. Both conserved end residues are trimmed from each CDR3. The D gene is left open where the match is weak.

TRBV5-6,-,TRBJ1-2,ASSFQGSYGYT
TRBV12-5,TRBD1,TRBJ1-2,ASGLAGTGKVVGDGYT
TRBV28,-,TRBJ1-1,ASSFGRFTEAF
TRBV7-9,TRBD2,TRBJ2-1,ASSLVTSGNEQF
TRBV7-8,TRBD1,TRBJ1-5,ASSPKTGVGYQPQH
TRBV10-3,-,TRBJ1-5,AISEQVNQPQH
TRBV4-1,TRBD1,TRBJ2-3,ASSQTWDSSTDTQY
TRBV15,TRBD1,TRBJ2-7,ATSRDRGDSYEQY
TRBV30,-,TRBJ1-1,AWSGAGFPGYNTEAF
TRBV15,TRBD2,TRBJ2-7,ATSRDPSGGYEQY
TRBV27,-,TRBJ1-6,ASSPAYNSPLH
TRBV7-8,TRBD2,TRBJ2-1,ASKASGGAQNEQF
TRBV11-2,TRBD1,TRBJ2-7,ASSSSSGTGGFYEQY
TRBV9,TRBD1,TRBJ2-3,ASSKSTGTGTDTQY
TRBV5-5,TRBD2,TRBJ2-7,ASTPAGRGYEQY
TRBV18,-,TRBJ1-2,ASSPAGLYGYT
TRBV5-1,-,TRBJ1-1,ASSSVPSNTEAF
TRBV25-1,-,TRBJ2-7,ASSMGQFYEQY
TRBV28,-,TRBJ2-7,ASSFLRGPYEQY
TRBV28,-,TRBJ1-2,ASSLAGRWRTGYT
TRBV25-1,-,TRBJ1-2,ASSDGYGYT
TRBV5-6,-,TRBJ1-1,ASSLAGEAF
TRBV6-4,-,TRBJ2-1,ASSDSRENSEQF
TRBV5-4,-,TRBJ1-2,ASSVLTDLYGYT
TRBV5-4,-,TRBJ2-2,ASSLPGLTNTGELF
TRBV7-8,TRBD1,TRBJ2-2,ASSSLTGTGNTGELF
TRBV28,TRBD1,TRBJ1-1,ASSLQGAGNTEAF
TRBV7-9,-,TRBJ1-1,ASELGSTEAF
TRBV6-5,TRBD1,TRBJ1-1,ASSRLRGVGTEAF
TRBV5-6,-,TRBJ2-5,ASSFSVWGLETQY
TRBV9,-,TRBJ2-1,ASSSRRVSDNEQF
TRBV5-6,-,TRBJ2-7,ASSLYSSVSYEQY
TRBV9,-,TRBJ2-1,ASSVGAYNEQF
TRBV5-1,TRBD2,TRBJ2-3,ASSLDLTSGDTQY
TRBV6-1,-,TRBJ1-4,ASSEIRGIYEKLF
TRBV14,TRBD1,TRBJ2-7,ASSQISGQGLYEQY
TRBV10-3,-,TRBJ2-1,AIRAIQNNEQF
TRBV30,-,TRBJ2-7,AWSVQIPSYEQY
TRBV11-2,TRBD2,TRBJ2-1,ASSLVAGGPRGEQF
TRBV5-1,TRBD2,TRBJ2-3,ASSLGYGGGAGDTQY
TRBV11-2,TRBD2,TRBJ2-7,ASSLDRGLAGRSYEQY
TRBV6-1,-,TRBJ1-5,ASTPAGGNQPQH
TRBV27,TRBD1,TRBJ1-2,ASSFTGAAGYT
TRBV28,-,TRBJ2-7,ASSSVDYEQY
TRBV19,-,TRBJ2-7,ASSTQGGYEQY
TRBV6-5,-,TRBJ1-4,ASSYFRGNEKLF
TRBV6-5,TRBD1,TRBJ1-3,ASSQGGGNTIY
TRBV19,-,TRBJ2-5,ASRSRDMFQTQY
TRBV7-8,TRBD1,TRBJ1-5,ASSSPRTGEINQPQH